Below, 25 T cell receptor beta chains from the same sample are listed, as sequenced in a study of T cells in tuberculosis. The data were produced by immunoSEQ multiplex PCR, yet TCRdb's version contains in-frame clones alone and is incomplete. The sample shows 20,000 to 25,000 clones, 95% to 96% of them seen only once. Input material: PBMCs. The receptor set was obtained from a donor aged 5 to 30 with latent tuberculosis or without tuberculosis infection.

This clone has only one observation. The CDR3 protein is CASSLDTGLGQFF. The CDR3 DNA sequence: TGTGCCAGCAGCTTGGATACAGGTTTGGGGCAGTTCTTC. The chain employs TRBV7-2 and TRBJ2-1; TRBD1 is a possible D gene (5 bases). CDR3 length: 13 amino acids. Germline CDR1 reads SGHTA; CDR2 reads FQGNSA. V shed 3 bases and J shed 12 bases, with 15 bases lying between them.

The rearrangement joins TRBV19 to TRBJ2-5, with 8 bases lining up with TRBD2. The J segment lost 5 bases and the V segment lost 8 bases, leaving 10 bases of the junction unmatched. The germline gives CDR1 LNHDA, CDR2 SQIVND (reference sequence). This CDR3 comprises 14 residues. The CDR3 is CASAPGLAGETQYF. The DNA for the CDR3 is TGTGCCAGTGCTCCCGGACTAGCTGGGGAGACCCAGTACTTC.

The chain recombines TRBV5-1 with TRBJ1-2; maybe TRBD1 (6 bases). The CDR3 totals 13 residues. V dropped 0 bases and J dropped 13 bases, with 16 bases sitting between them. CDR1 SGHRS and CDR2 YFSETQ come from the germline V gene. This CDR3 is CASSLAEQGRSTF. CDR3 coding DNA: TGCGCCAGCAGCTTGGCCGAACAGGGCCGGTCCACCTTC. Full variable domain (remainder filled in from reference TRBV5-1 and TRBJ1-2): KAGVTQTPRYLIKTRGQQVTLSCSPISGHRSVSWYQQTPGQGLQFLFEYFSETQRNKGNFPGRFSGRQFSNSRSEMNVSTLELGDSALYLCASSLAEQGRSTFGSGTRLTVV.

The rearrangement links TRBV9 to TRBJ1-2; D is unresolved. Germline CDR1 SGDLS, CDR2 YYNGEE. The CDR3 length is 12 residues. The V gene lost 0 bases and the J gene lost 6 bases, with 6 bases spanning the gap. The CDR3 loop reads CASSVDGDGYTF. The CDR3, as DNA: TGTGCCAGCAGCGTAGACGGGGATGGCTACACCTTC.

This clone came up once. V and J are TRBV2 and TRBJ2-2; no reliable D call. The CDR3 extends over 16 amino acids. Trimming cost V 4 bases and J 1 base, with 13 bases left between them. CDR1 SNHLY and CDR2 FYNNEI come from the germline V gene. Here the CDR3 DNA reads TGTGCCAGCAGTGGAATGGTAGAGGTGAACACCGGGGAGCTGTTTTTT. It is translated as CASSGMVEVNTGELFF.

As concerns this clone: This CDR3 is also generated by other DNA sequences in the sample. The chain has TRBV5-1 and TRBJ2-7; unclear D gene. CDR3 length: 11 residues. Germline lookup yields CDR1 SGHRS and CDR2 YFSETQ. The V and J ends lost 4 bases and 4 bases respectively, with 6 bases between them. CDR3 coding DNA: TGCGCCAGCAGCCCCGGTTACGAGCAGTACTTC. It codes for CASSPGYEQYF.

The V and J genes are TRBV11-2 and TRBJ1-6; unclear D gene. The germline CDR1 and CDR2 sequences are SGHAT and FQNNGV. Between the trimmed V and J ends, which lost 6 bases and 7 bases, there was a span of 13 bases. This CDR3 has 14 amino acids. The CDR3 loop is CASRATRGNSPLHF. CDR3 in DNA: TGTGCCAGCAGGGCGACGAGAGGGAATTCACCCCTCCACTTT.

On this clone itself: The junction shows a germline mismatch at one end, possibly a read error. V is TRBV6-1 and J is TRBJ2-1; D uncertain. CDR3 length: 15 amino acids. Germline CDR1 MNHNS, CDR2 SASEGT. The CDR3 loop is CASSEPPRSSNEQFF. The CDR3 nucleotides are TGTGCCAGCAGTGAACCTCCCCGGTCCTCCAATGAGCAGTTCTTC.

This sequence joins TRBV5-4 and TRBJ1-2, with D perhaps TRBD1 (6 bases). The ends were cut back, 0 bases at V and 4 bases at J, with 13 bases in the middle. Germline CDR1 is SGHNT and CDR2 is YYREEE (reference sequence). The CDR3 is made up of 15 amino acids. CDR3 DNA sequence: TGTGCCAGCAGCTTGGGTGGACAGATTGGCTATGGCTACACCTTC. It codes for CASSLGGQIGYGYTF.

This chain connects TRBV5-1 to TRBJ2-3; the D gene is possibly TRBD2 (7 bases). Trimming shortened V by 4 bases and J by 2 bases, and 20 bases separated the two germline ends. Germline V gene data show CDR1 as SGHRS and CDR2 as YFSETQ. The CDR3 sequence is 17 residues long. The CDR3 region is CASSRLGRGAVTDTQYF. The CDR3 DNA reads TGCGCCAGCAGCCGCCTGGGTCGGGGGGCGGTCACAGATACGCAGTATTTT.

V gene TRBV6-6 combines with J gene TRBJ2-1; TRBD2 matches 11 bases. In germline, CDR1 is MNHNY, CDR2 SVGAGI (reference sequence). The CDR3 is 15 amino acids. Unmatched junction bases numbered 9, after V lost 8 bases and J lost 6 bases. In nucleotides, the CDR3 is TGTGCCAGCGCCAATAGCGGGGGGGTCGGCAATGAGCAGTTCTTC. It codes for CASANSGGVGNEQFF.

The chain recombines TRBV6-1 with TRBJ2-1; 7 bases fit TRBD1. The CDR3 sequence is 15 residues long. Losses at the gene ends were 3 bases for V and 2 bases for J; bases not matched to a gene: 4. Per the germline V gene, CDR1 is MNHNS and CDR2 is SASEGT. The CDR3 is CASSDPGTAYNEQFF. The CDR3 region has the DNA TGTGCCAGCAGTGACCCCGGGACAGCCTACAATGAGCAGTTCTTC.

V gene TRBV6-1 combines with J gene TRBJ2-7, with D possibly TRBD1 on 5 matching bases. This CDR3 spans 15 amino acids. Deletions cut 0 bases from V and 3 bases from J, with 12 bases between. From germline, CDR1 is MNHNS and CDR2 SASEGT. CDR3 in DNA: TGTGCCAGCAGTGAAGCTCAGCCAGGGTACTACGAGCAGTACGTC. Its protein is CASSEAQPGYYEQYV.

J is TRBJ1-2 and V is TRBV27; 7 positions match TRBD1. The CDR3 is 18 residues long. CDR1 and CDR2 (germline): MNHEY, SMNVEV (reference sequence). The trim removed 4 bases at V and 0 bases at J, leaving 14 bases unmatched. The CDR3: CASSSKRGQVLANYGYTF. CDR3 DNA sequence: TGTGCCAGCAGTTCAAAGAGAGGACAGGTCTTAGCTAACTATGGCTACACCTTC.

The chain combines TRBV28 with TRBJ2-2, with a weak D call TRBD1 (5 bases). The CDR3 loop spans 15 amino acids. The V end lost 2 bases, the J end lost 1 base, and 8 bases lay between the germline ends. The germline CDR1 and CDR2 sequences are MDHEN and SYDVKM. CDR3 loop: CASSLITGNTGELFF. CDR3 in DNA: TGTGCCAGCAGTTTAATAACAGGGAACACCGGGGAGCTGTTTTTT.

Only a few counts were recorded for this clone. The chain recombines TRBV19 with TRBJ1-2; no reliable D call. CDR1 LNHDA and CDR2 SQIVND come from the germline V gene (reference sequence). CDR3 length: 13 amino acids. V was clipped by 6 bases and J by 8 bases, with 16 bases between them. The CDR3 DNA follows: TGTGCCAGTAGGCCCGGGTCCATCGGCGGCTACACCTTC. Protein: CASRPGSIGGYTF.

This chain connects TRBV6-6 to TRBJ2-3; TRBD2 matches 8 bases. Per the germline V gene, CDR1 is MNHNY and CDR2 is SVGAGI (reference sequence). This CDR3 comprises 16 residues. Germline trimming cut 8 bases from V and 1 base from J; bases unmatched to any gene: 11. CDR3 bases: TGTGCCAGCGCTTACCGACCACTAGCGGGCACAGATACGCAGTATTTT. Protein product: CASAYRPLAGTDTQYF.

The chain links TRBV10-2 to TRBJ2-1, with 9 bases aligning to TRBD2. CDR3 length equals 14 residues. The junction had 5 bases not matched to a gene; V was cut back by 6 bases and J by 5 bases. From germline, CDR1 is WSHSY and CDR2 SAAADI. CDR3 sequence: CASSGTSLNNEQFF. The CDR3 DNA follows: TGCGCCAGCAGCGGGACTAGCCTAAACAATGAGCAGTTCTTC.

This chain links TRBV5-1 with TRBJ2-1; 9 bases align to TRBD2. This CDR3 is built from 16 residues. Germline loops: CDR1 SGHRS, CDR2 YFSETQ. The V and J ends lost 4 bases and 2 bases, in that order; junction bases with no gene match: 7. This CDR3 reads CASSPPLAGAYNEQFF. In DNA, the CDR3 is TGCGCCAGCAGCCCCCCCTTAGCGGGGGCCTACAATGAGCAGTTCTTC.

The chain combines TRBV5-1 with TRBJ2-1; the match to TRBD1 covers 8 bases. Looked up from germline, CDR1 is SGHRS and CDR2 is YFSETQ. Losses at the gene ends were 3 bases for V and 1 base for J; bases not matched to a gene: 9. The CDR3 extends over 17 amino acids. The CDR3 sequence: CASSWDPGQGSYNEQFF. CDR3 sequence (DNA): TGCGCCAGCAGCTGGGACCCCGGACAGGGTTCCTACAATGAGCAGTTCTTC.

This clone was seen only once. This chain connects TRBV10-3 to TRBJ2-7; D remains ambiguous. With 7 bases removed from V and 2 bases from J, the gap between germline ends came to 12 bases. This CDR3 has 13 residues. CDR1 is ENHRY and CDR2 is SYGVKD in the germline V gene. CDR3 nucleotide sequence: TGTGCCATCACGCCCCGTGAGACCTACGAGCAGTACTTC. Encoded protein: CAITPRETYEQYF.

This rearrangement joins TRBV6-5 to TRBJ1-1; weak D call: TRBD1 (5 bases). V was cut by 7 bases and J by 1 base, with 16 bases left in between. CDR1 MNHEY and CDR2 SVGAGI come from the germline V gene. The CDR3 contains 15 residues. The chain's CDR3 is CASTRGTGGNTEAFF. CDR3 DNA sequence: TGTGCCAGCACCCGCGGGACGGGAGGGAACACTGAAGCTTTCTTT.

This sequence joins TRBV19 and TRBJ2-7, with 10 nucleotides matching TRBD1. The V segment lost 5 bases and the J segment 7 bases; nucleotides outside the gene matches: 8. CDR1 is LNHDA, CDR2 SQIVND, per germline (reference sequence). CDR3 length: 14 residues. CDR3: CASSDLDRGSEQYF. As DNA, the CDR3 is TGTGCCAGTAGTGATCTGGACAGGGGGTCTGAGCAGTACTTC.

The chain employs TRBV10-3 and TRBJ1-2; D remains unclear. This CDR3 has 15 residues. The V gene lost 4 bases and the J gene lost 2 bases, with 14 bases spanning the gap. Germline CDR1 and CDR2: ENHRY and SYGVKD. The CDR3: CAISGFGQANYGYTF. In nucleotides, the CDR3 is TGTGCCATCAGTGGATTTGGGCAGGCAAACTATGGCTACACCTTC.

V is TRBV5-1 and J is TRBJ2-5; D not resolved. The CDR3 has 13 amino acids. Between the trimmed V and J ends, which lost 3 bases and 2 bases, there was a span of 8 bases. Per germline, CDR1 SGHRS and CDR2 YFSETQ. The CDR3 sequence: CASSSTPQETQYF. Written as DNA, the CDR3 is TGCGCCAGCAGCTCGACTCCACAAGAGACCCAGTACTTC.